This entry concerns a single T cell receptor beta chain. The assay was immunoSEQ multiplex PCR, and TCRdb's table has in-frame clones only and misses some. In the table there are around 65,000 clones, over 80% of which are singletons. Unexposed donor CD4+ T cells date from 2011-2018, before the COVID-19 pandemic. The data originate from a study of CD4 T cells in relation to SARS-CoV-2 and coronaviruses. On the study more broadly: Shared crossreactive spike epitopes were mapped to their HLA restriction.

Trimming removed 2 bases from V and 6 bases from J; junction bases left unmatched: 3. The CDR3 has 15 amino acids. Germline CDR1 reads SGHTA; CDR2 reads FQGNSA. Sequencing used memory CD4+ T cells from PBMCs. The V call is TRBV7-2, the J call TRBJ1-6; the match to TRBD1 covers 8 bases. This sequence was found in a human donor in good health. The CDR3 region has the DNA TGTGCCAGCAGCTTACTGACAGGGGCTAATTCACCCCTCCACTTT. It codes for CASSLLTGANSPLHF.